The clone carrying this TCR beta chain was seen a single time. The sample belongs to a study of blood T cell repertoires in COVID-19. This table comes from immunoSEQ multiplex PCR, and its TCRdb copy is limited to in-frame clones, with some not included. In the table there are some 270,000 clones, over 75% of which are singletons. Germline CDR1 is SGHNT and CDR2 is YYREEE (reference sequence). There are 15 residues in the CDR3. Germline trimming cut 0 bases from V and 6 bases from J; bases unmatched to any gene: 5. The specimen sequenced was PBMCs or T cells enriched from blood (not recorded which). The rearrangement joins TRBV5-4 to TRBJ1-1; TRBD1 aligns across 10 bases. This receptor was taken from a woman in her 40s who had been exposed to COVID-19. The CDR3 DNA reads as TGTGCCAGCAGCTTGGGAGTCGGACAGGGGGCTGAAGCTTTCTTT. It is translated as CASSLGVGQGAEAFF.